This record looks at one T cell receptor (beta chain) sequence and its context. The data were taken from a study of cytotoxic CD8 clonotypes in ibrutinib-treated CLL. This table comes from immunoSEQ multiplex PCR, and its TCRdb copy is limited to in-frame clones, with some not included. In the table there are approximately 210,000 clones, 55% to 85% of which are singletons. V was cut by 6 bases and J by 2 bases, with 8 bases left in between. The CDR3 consists of 12 residues. Germline CDR1 reads MNHNS; CDR2 reads SASEGT. The V call is TRBV6-1, the J call TRBJ2-7; D is unclear. The clonotype originates from a human donor with chronic lymphocytic leukemia. The sequences come from PBMCs, collected after 24 months of ibrutinib treatment. The CDR3 nucleotides read TGTGCCAGCAGACCTTCAACCTACGAGCAGTACTTC. This gives the protein CASRPSTYEQYF.